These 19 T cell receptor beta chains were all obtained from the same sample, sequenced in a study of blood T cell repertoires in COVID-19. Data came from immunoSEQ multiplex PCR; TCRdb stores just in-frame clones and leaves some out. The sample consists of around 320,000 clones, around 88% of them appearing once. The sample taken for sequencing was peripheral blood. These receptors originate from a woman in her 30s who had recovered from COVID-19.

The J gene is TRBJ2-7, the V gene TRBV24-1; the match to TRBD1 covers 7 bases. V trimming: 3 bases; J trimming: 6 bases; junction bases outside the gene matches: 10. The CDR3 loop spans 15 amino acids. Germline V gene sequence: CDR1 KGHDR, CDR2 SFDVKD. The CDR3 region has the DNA TGTGCCACCAGTGATGGGCCCCTGACAGGGAGCGAGCAGTACTTC. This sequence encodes CATSDGPLTGSEQYF.

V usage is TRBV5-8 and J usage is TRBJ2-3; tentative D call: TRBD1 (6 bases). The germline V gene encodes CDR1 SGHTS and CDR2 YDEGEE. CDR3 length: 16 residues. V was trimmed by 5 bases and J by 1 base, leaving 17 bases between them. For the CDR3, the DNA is TGTGCCAGCAGGTCCAGGAGCAGGGGAGGCACAGATACGCAGTATTTT. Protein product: CASRSRSRGGTDTQYF.

CDR3 sequence (DNA): TGTGCCACCACTGACAGGGAGTTTTTAACTGGAAACACCATATATTTT. Protein sequence: CATTDREFLTGNTIYF. The chain links TRBV27 to TRBJ1-3; 7 nucleotides line up with TRBD1. This CDR3 is built from 16 residues. Germline V gene sequence: CDR1 MNHEY, CDR2 SMNVEV (reference sequence). V shed 10 bases, J shed 2 bases, and the junction held 14 bases outside the gene matches.

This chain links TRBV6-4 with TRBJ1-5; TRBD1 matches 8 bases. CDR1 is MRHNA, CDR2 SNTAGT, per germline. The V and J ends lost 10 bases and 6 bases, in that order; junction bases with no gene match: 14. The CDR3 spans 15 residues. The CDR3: CATECQTGGFQPQHF. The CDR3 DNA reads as TGTGCCACCGAATGCCAAACAGGGGGTTTTCAGCCCCAGCATTTT.

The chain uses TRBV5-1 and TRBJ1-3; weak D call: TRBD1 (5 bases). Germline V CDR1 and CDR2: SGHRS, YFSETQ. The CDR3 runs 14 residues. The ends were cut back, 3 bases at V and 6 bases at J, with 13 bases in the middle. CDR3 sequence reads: CASSSEGLKNTIYF. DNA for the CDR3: TGCGCCAGCAGCTCAGAGGGACTTAAAAACACCATATATTTT.

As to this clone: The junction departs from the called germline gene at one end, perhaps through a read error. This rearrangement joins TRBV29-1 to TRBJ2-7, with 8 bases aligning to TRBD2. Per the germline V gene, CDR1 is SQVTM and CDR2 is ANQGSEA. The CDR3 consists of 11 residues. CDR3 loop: CSVGERAGVLF. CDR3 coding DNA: TGCAGCGTTGGAGAGAGAGCGGGGGTACTCTTC.

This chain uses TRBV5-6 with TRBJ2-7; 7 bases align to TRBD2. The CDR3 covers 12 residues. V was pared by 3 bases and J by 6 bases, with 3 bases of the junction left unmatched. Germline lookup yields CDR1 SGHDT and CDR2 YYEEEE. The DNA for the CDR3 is TGTGCCAGCAGCTGGGGGGAGGGCGAGCAGTACTTC. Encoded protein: CASSWGEGEQYF.

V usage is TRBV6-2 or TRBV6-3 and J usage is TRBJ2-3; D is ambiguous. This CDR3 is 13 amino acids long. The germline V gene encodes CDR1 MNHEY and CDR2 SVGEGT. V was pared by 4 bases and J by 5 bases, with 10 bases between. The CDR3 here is CASSSPRRDTQYF. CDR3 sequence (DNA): TGTGCCAGCAGTTCCCCGCGGAGAGATACGCAGTATTTT.

The CDR3 here is CSAGQGGGEQYF. Here the CDR3 DNA reads TGCAGCGCCGGACAGGGCGGAGGCGAGCAGTACTTC. J is TRBJ2-7 and V is TRBV29-1; 8 nucleotides line up with TRBD1. Germline values: CDR1 SQVTM, CDR2 ANQGSEA. This CDR3 is built from 12 residues. The V and J ends lost 7 bases and 6 bases, in that order; junction bases with no gene match: 8.

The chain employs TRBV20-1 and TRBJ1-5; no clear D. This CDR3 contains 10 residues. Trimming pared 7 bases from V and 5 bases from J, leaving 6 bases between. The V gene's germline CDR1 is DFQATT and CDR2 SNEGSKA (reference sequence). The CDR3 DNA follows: TGCAGTGGCTATCATCAGCCCCAGCATTTT. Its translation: CSGYHQPQHF.

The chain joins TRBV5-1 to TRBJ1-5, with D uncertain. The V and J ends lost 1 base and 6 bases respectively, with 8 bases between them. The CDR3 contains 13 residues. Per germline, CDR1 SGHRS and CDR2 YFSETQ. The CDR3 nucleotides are TGCGCCAGCAGCTTGAGTGGCCCTCAGCCCCAGCATTTT. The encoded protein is CASSLSGPQPQHF.

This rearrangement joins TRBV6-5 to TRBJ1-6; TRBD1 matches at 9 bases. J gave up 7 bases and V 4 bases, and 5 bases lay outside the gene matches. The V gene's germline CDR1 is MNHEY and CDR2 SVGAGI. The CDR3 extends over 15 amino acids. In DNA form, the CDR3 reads TGTGCCAGCAGTTCCGGGACAGGGCGGAATTCACCCCTCCACTTT. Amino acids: CASSSGTGRNSPLHF.

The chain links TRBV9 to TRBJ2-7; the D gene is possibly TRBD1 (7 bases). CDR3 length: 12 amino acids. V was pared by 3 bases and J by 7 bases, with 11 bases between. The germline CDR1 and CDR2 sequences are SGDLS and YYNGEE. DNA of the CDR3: TGTGCCAGCAGCGCGCAGGGGGGAGAGCAGTACTTC. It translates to CASSAQGGEQYF.

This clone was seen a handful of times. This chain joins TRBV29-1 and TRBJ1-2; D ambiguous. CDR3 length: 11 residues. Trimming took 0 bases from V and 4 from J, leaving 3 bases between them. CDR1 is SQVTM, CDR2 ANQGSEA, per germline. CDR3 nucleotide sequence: TGCAGCGTTGAAGAGAGCTATGGCTACACCTTC. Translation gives CSVEESYGYTF.

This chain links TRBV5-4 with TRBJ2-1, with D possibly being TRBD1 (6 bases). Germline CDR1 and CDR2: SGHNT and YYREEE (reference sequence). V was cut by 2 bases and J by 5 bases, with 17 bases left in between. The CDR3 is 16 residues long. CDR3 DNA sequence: TGTGCCAGCAGCTTACAGACAGGTTATGATGACAATGAGCAGTTCTTC. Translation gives CASSLQTGYDDNEQFF.

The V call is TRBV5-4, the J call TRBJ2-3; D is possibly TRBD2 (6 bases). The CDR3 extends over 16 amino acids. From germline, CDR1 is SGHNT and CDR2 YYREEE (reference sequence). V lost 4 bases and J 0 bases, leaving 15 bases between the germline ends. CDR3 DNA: TGTGCCAGCAGCAGGCCCGGGACTGCTAGCACAGATACGCAGTATTTT. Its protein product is CASSRPGTASTDTQYF.

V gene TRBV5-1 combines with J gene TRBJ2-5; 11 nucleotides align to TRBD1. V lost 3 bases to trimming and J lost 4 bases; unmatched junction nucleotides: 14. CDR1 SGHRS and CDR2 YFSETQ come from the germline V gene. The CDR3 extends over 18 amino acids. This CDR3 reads CASSSPGTGGYLSETQYF. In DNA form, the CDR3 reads TGCGCCAGCAGCTCCCCCGGGACAGGGGGTTATTTATCAGAGACCCAGTACTTC.

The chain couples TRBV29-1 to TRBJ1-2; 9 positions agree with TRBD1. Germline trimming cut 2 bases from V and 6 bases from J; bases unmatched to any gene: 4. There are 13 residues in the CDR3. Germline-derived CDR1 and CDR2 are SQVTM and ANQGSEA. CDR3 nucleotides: TGCAGCGTTGAAACAGGGGGCGTAGATGGCTACACCTTC. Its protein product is CSVETGGVDGYTF. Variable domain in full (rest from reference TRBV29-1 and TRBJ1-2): SAVISQKPSRDICQRGTSLTIQCQVDSQVTMMFWYRQQPGQSLTLIATANQGSEATYESGFVIDKFPISRPNLTFSTLTVSNMSPEDSSIYLCSVETGGVDGYTFGSGTRLTVV.

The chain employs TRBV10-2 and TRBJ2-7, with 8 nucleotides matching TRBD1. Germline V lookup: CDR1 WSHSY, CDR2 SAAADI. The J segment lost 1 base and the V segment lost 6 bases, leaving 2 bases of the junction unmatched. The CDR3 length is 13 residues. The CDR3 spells CASRTGVSYEQYF. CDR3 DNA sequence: TGCGCCAGCAGGACAGGGGTGTCCTACGAGCAGTACTTC.